This TCR beta chain is from a study of blood T cell repertoires in COVID-19. Overall study context: Researchers got acute and convalescent COVID-19 samples from the United States, Italy and Spain. Sources were T cells, B-cell-depleted T cells, or PBMCs; the material itself was cDNA or gDNA.

Study processing details: Estimates of nucleated cell counts were drawn from the amplification of reference gene primers. The repertoire was sequenced with immunoSEQ multiplex PCR; TCRdb's copy has only in-frame clones and lacks some. V, J and clone size derive from that table, while D and trimming were established from the DNA sequence. The sample lists about 300,000 clones; 65% to 85% were seen once. Germline trimming cut 3 bases from V and 5 bases from J; bases unmatched to any gene: 8. The CDR3 covers 16 residues. Germline loops: CDR1 KGHSH, CDR2 LQKENI. The origin of this receptor is a woman in her 50s with acute or convalescent COVID-19. Specimen: peripheral blood. This chain links TRBV18 with TRBJ2-1, with 9 bases lining up with TRBD1. The CDR3 DNA reads as TGTGCCAGCTCACCCGGGACAGGGAGGAAGGACAATGAGCAGTTCTTC. It specifies CASSPGTGRKDNEQFF.